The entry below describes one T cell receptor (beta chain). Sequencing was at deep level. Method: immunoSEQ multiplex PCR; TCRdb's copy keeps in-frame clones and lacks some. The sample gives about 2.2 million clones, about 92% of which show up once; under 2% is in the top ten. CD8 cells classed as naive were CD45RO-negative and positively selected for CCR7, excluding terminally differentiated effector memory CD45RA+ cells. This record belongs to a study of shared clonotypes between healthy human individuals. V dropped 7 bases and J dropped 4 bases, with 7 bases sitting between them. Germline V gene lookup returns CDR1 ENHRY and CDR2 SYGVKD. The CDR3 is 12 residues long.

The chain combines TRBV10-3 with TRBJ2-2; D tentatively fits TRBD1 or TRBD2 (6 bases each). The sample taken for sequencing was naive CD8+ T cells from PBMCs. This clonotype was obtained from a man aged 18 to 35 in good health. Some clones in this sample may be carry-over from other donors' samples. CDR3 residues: CAIKGGTGELFF. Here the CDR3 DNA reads TGTGCCATCAAGGGGGGCACCGGGGAGCTGTTTTTT.